This T cell receptor beta chain originates from a study of CD8 T cells in ankylosing spondylitis. Study results and caveats: Apparently characteristic of ankylosing spondylitis blood was a TCR beta motif (eight highly homologous variants). Significant enrichment of disease-linked clones was reportedly seen in matched ankylosing spondylitis synovial fluid. There were earlier reports of some motif variants in reactive arthritis synovial fluid and blood.

This CDR3 has 16 residues. Deletions cut 7 bases from V and 14 bases from J, with 30 bases between. In this sample, this clonotype turned up a few times. What it binds is not known. Making use of molecular barcodes, quantitative 5'-RACE generated TCR beta libraries. Using its own MiXCR run on the 5' RACE reads, TCRdb lists one record per CDR3 protein. The sample contains roughly 350,000 distinct CDR3 sequences, approximately 8.2% of which appear only once. The source is a male donor with ankylosing spondylitis. This sequence joins TRBV23-1 and TRBJ2-1; D is ambiguous. TRBV23-1 is filed as an ORF, its function uncertain. The sequenced material came from blood, either unsorted or a sorted T cell fraction (not recorded which). CDR3 loop: CASKPRRGGCSREEFF. DNA for the CDR3: TGCGCCAGCAAACCAAGGAGAGGCGGATGCTCGCGAGAAGAGTTCTTC.